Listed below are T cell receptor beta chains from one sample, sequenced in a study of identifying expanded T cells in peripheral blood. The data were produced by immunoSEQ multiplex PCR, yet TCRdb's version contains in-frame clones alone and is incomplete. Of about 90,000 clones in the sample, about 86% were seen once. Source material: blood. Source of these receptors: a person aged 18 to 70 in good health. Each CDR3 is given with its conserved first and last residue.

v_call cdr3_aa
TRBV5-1 CASSPTSGGAIENTQYF
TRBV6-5 CASRTGYNEQFF
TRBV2 CASSDSHSNQPQHF
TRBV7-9 CASNGPNQETQYF
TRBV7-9 CASKTGLVTEAFF
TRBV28 CASSLSNGELFF
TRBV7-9 CASSLSGEFRAGYTF
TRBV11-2 CASSWTGPYNEQFF
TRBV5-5 CASSLAGTGAYEQYF
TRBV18 CASSPALSSVVGTDTQYF
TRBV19 CASSVGTRQISTDTQYF
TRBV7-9 CASSLDGSGNTIYF
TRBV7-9 CASMPVGGRDLVLEAFF
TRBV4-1 CASSQGGQAFSYEQYF
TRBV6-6 CASSQRGQGDADTQYF
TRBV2 CASSLLATGNNSPLHF
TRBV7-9 CAGQGAGEKLFF
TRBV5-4 CASSFSGFSEAFF
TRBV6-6 CASSYPQNTEAFF
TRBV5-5 CASSQRGLSNQPQHF
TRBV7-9 CASRQATNYGYTF
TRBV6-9 CASRLDRNSYNEQFF
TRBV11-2 CASSSLGYEQYF
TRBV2 CASKAGTVNTEAFF
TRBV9 CASSVVGGQGETQYF
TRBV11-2 CASSLFFGTQDRTDTQYF
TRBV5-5 CASSPLVDTEAFF
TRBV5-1 CASSLFYPAPGQGLYEQFF
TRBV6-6 CASSWQASYGYTF
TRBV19 CASRQGSHLYGYTF
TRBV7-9 CASSAGDSPDYEQYF
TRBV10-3 CAISLAQGADHNEQFF
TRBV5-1 CASSLNTEAFF
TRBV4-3 CASSQEGTDNEKLFF
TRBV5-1 CASSLRSGMNTEAFF
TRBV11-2 CASSPYYEQYF
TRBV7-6 CASSRRAGYQETQYF
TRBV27 CASRPVTGQRPNQPQHF
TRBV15 CATRRQGSTEAFF
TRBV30 CAWKRTRGNTGELFF
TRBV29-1 CSVGGGSSTDTQYF
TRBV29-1 CSVEPEKGLWGYTF
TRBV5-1 CASSLEGGHEQYF
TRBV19 CASIGPRDTYSGNTIYF
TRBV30 CAWSSRGGSTYEQYF
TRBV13 CASSLGTGVLGELFF
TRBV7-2 CASSLVYVGTGVQKLFF
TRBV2 CASAGEGAGEQYF
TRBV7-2 CASSSLHTGGGYTF
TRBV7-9 CASSSGPRQGRDTQYF
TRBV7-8 CASSLAIGKGSDTQYF
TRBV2 CASRAPTALFSQFF
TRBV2 CASLGHRGNEKLFF